The source of this TCR beta chain is a study of spatial heterogeneity in lung cancer. Study-level background: Sequence detection consistently recorded a greater number of beta-chain than alpha-chain sequences. Study-wide results and caveats: The number of expanded tumor alpha and beta chains correlated with mutation number. Estimated coverage of tumor T cells was approximately 7.2% for alpha and 12% to 15% for beta chains.

The CDR3 runs 12 residues. Trimming cost V 2 bases and J 8 bases, with 9 bases left between them. Germline CDR1 is MNHNS and CDR2 is SASEGT. Each TCR cDNA molecule carried a unique molecular identifier. TCRdb independently ran MiXCR on the 5' RACE reads; one entry per CDR3 protein. The sample lists 15,000 or so distinct CDR3 sequences, about 4.8% occurring once. Remarks on this clonotype: The antigen remains unidentified.

Time point indicated: sample taken at primary tumor resection. Unsorted whole RNA of tumor, nontumor lung or frozen PBMC was sequenced. The receptor was derived from a female donor with early-stage non-small cell lung cancer. The source was lung tumor tissue, collected at surgery. The rearrangement uses TRBV6-1 and TRBJ1-2; D is uncertain. CDR3 DNA sequence: TGTGCCAGCAGTGAACAACAGCGGGGCTACACCTTC. Residues: CASSEQQRGYTF.